These 18 T cell receptor beta chains came from one sample sequenced in a study of blood T cell repertoires in COVID-19. TCRdb's copy holds only in-frame clones and misses some; the assay was immunoSEQ multiplex PCR. The data show fewer than 200,000 clones, with approximately 82% seen just once and roughly 20% held by the top ten. Sequencing was done on a sample of PBMCs or T cells enriched from blood (not recorded which). The receptors derive from a man aged 60 to 69 who had recovered from COVID-19.

This chain links TRBV2 with TRBJ1-5; D is possibly TRBD1 (5 bases). The CDR3 runs 15 residues. V dropped 5 bases and J dropped 4 bases, with 15 bases sitting between them. Germline assignment: CDR1 SNHLY and CDR2 FYNNEI. CDR3 nucleotide sequence: TGTGCCAGCAGTAGAAACAGGCAGGGAAATCAGCCCCAGCATTTT. Translated: CASSRNRQGNQPQHF.

The gene calls are TRBV18 and TRBJ2-3; 9 bases are a match to TRBD1. V was pared by 2 bases and J by 1 base, with 4 bases of the junction left unmatched. Germline CDR1 and CDR2: KGHSH and LQKENI. CDR3 size: 16 residues. CDR3 coding DNA: TGTGCCAGCTCACCATCCCGGACAGGGGGCACAGATACGCAGTATTTT. Protein product: CASSPSRTGGTDTQYF.

The chain is built from TRBV29-1 and TRBJ1-4; D not certain. The CDR3 spans 12 residues. The germline CDR1 and CDR2 sequences are SQVTM and ANQGSEA. The V gene lost 0 bases and the J gene lost 8 bases, with 7 bases spanning the gap. In DNA form, the CDR3 reads TGCAGCGTTGAAGAAGAGAGGGAAAAACTGTTTTTT. Its protein product is CSVEEEREKLFF.

The chain is built from TRBV6-5 and TRBJ2-3, with D possibly matching TRBD2 (6 bases). The CDR3 contains 14 residues. V was shortened by 8 bases and J by 2 bases, with 14 bases between the two germline ends. CDR1 and CDR2 (germline): MNHEY, SVGAGI. The CDR3 DNA follows: TGTGCCAGCGGGGCTAGCGTATTCACAGATACGCAGTATTTT. This encodes CASGASVFTDTQYF.

The chain carries TRBV7-6 and TRBJ1-5; D is unclear. The CDR3 runs to 14 residues. Germline-derived CDR1 and CDR2 are SGHVS and FNYEAQ. Trimming removed 2 bases at V and 3 bases at J, with 8 bases between. This CDR3 is CASSLSDFNQPQHF. As DNA, the CDR3 is TGTGCCAGCAGCTTATCGGACTTCAATCAGCCCCAGCATTTT.

The rearrangement joins TRBV7-9 to TRBJ2-5; a possible D gene is TRBD1 (7 bases). The CDR3 extends over 16 amino acids. In germline, CDR1 is SEHNR, CDR2 FQNEAQ (reference sequence). Trimming shortened V by 4 bases and J by 2 bases, and 17 bases separated the two germline ends. The CDR3 DNA sequence: TGTGCCAGCAGCTCCTCGACAGGGACTGAACAAGAGACCCAGTACTTC. As protein: CASSSSTGTEQETQYF.

The chain carries TRBV28 and TRBJ1-2; D possibly corresponds to TRBD1 (6 bases). CDR3 length: 20 residues. The germline V and J ends were trimmed by 7 bases and 3 bases, with 33 bases remaining between them. Germline lookup yields CDR1 MDHEN and CDR2 SYDVKM. The CDR3 bases are TGTGCCAGCACCATCTCACACAGGGTCGGGCTCCCGACCACCGACTATGGCTACACCTTC. Translated: CASTISHRVGLPTTDYGYTF.

This clone was seen a single time. The chain has TRBV10-3 and TRBJ2-5; no reliable D call. The CDR3 loop spans 13 amino acids. Trimming took 3 bases from V and 1 from J, leaving 6 bases between them. The V gene's germline CDR1 is ENHRY and CDR2 SYGVKD. CDR3 sequence reads: CAISDPSQETQYF. CDR3 bases: TGTGCCATCAGTGACCCTAGCCAAGAGACCCAGTACTTC.

This clone has more than one count but fewer than ten. The rearrangement uses TRBV2 and TRBJ1-6; D is unresolved. The germline V and J ends were trimmed by 10 bases and 4 bases, with 11 bases remaining between them. CDR1 SNHLY and CDR2 FYNNEI come from the germline V gene. The CDR3 loop spans 13 amino acids. CDR3 DNA: TGTGCCACAGGTCGGACTTATAATTCACCCCTCCACTTT. Translation: CATGRTYNSPLHF.

As regards this clone: Other nucleotide sequences in the sample specify the same CDR3. The chain joins TRBV7-3 to TRBJ2-7, with 11 bases identical to TRBD2. Trimming cost V 1 base and J 2 bases; bases outside gene matches: 1. Germline CDR1 is SGHTA and CDR2 is FQGTGA. The CDR3 is made up of 15 amino acids. The CDR3 region has the DNA TGTGCCAGCAGCTTAAGACTAGCGGGACCCTACGAGCAGTACTTC. It specifies CASSLRLAGPYEQYF. The complete variable domain, with remaining parts taken from reference TRBV7-3 and TRBJ2-7, reads GAGVSQTPSNKVTEKGKYVELRCDPISGHTALYWYRQSLGQGPEFLIYFQGTGAADDSGLPNDRFFAVRPEGSVSTLKIQRTERGDSAVYLCASSLRLAGPYEQYFGPGTRLTVT.

This clone was detected many times. The V call is TRBV14, the J call TRBJ1-2; 7 positions match TRBD1. Trimming took 1 base from V and 4 from J; bases not matched to a gene: 6. Germline lookup yields CDR1 SGHDN and CDR2 FVKESK. This CDR3 has 15 residues. Here the CDR3 reads CASSQGQGRSYGYTF. CDR3 DNA: TGTGCCAGCAGCCAAGGACAGGGAAGAAGCTATGGCTACACCTTC.

This sequence joins TRBV5-6 and TRBJ2-1, with TRBD1 matching over 9 bases. Trimming removed 2 bases from V and 4 bases from J; junction bases left unmatched: 4. The CDR3 loop spans 15 amino acids. Germline V lookup: CDR1 SGHDT, CDR2 YYEEEE. CDR3 in amino acids: CASSFRDRVYNEQFF. The CDR3 DNA reads as TGTGCCAGCAGCTTCCGGGACAGGGTGTACAATGAGCAGTTCTTC.

The chain couples TRBV27 to TRBJ2-5, with D possibly TRBD2 on 7 matching bases. CDR1 and CDR2 (germline): MNHEY, SMNVEV (reference sequence). This CDR3 has 17 amino acids. V shed 3 bases and J shed 5 bases, with 22 bases lying between them. In nucleotides, the CDR3 is TGTGCCAGCAGTTTGGGGGGGCAGGGGATCCTAGGGGAGACCCAGTACTTC. Encoded protein: CASSLGGQGILGETQYF.

The V call is TRBV5-1, the J call TRBJ1-2, with 8 positions matching TRBD1. Germline V gene data show CDR1 as SGHRS and CDR2 as YFSETQ. CDR3 length: 16 residues. J gave up 6 bases and V 0 bases, and 10 bases lay outside the gene matches. CDR3 sequence reads: CASSLGPSDRENGYTF. CDR3 DNA sequence: TGCGCCAGCAGCTTGGGCCCCTCGGACAGGGAGAATGGCTACACCTTC.

This clone appeared once. V usage is TRBV24-1 and J usage is TRBJ2-1, with 7 bases that match TRBD2. This CDR3 is 16 amino acids long. J gave up 4 bases and V 3 bases, and 8 bases lay outside the gene matches. Germline CDR1 KGHDR, CDR2 SFDVKD. CDR3 protein: CATSDGAGTGYNEQFF. DNA for the CDR3: TGTGCCACCAGTGATGGAGCGGGAACGGGGTACAATGAGCAGTTCTTC.

CDR3 in amino acids: CASSYGQPGNTIYF. The CDR3, as DNA: TGTGCCAGCAGTTACGGACAGCCGGGAAACACCATATATTTT. The chain joins TRBV6-5 to TRBJ1-3, with D maybe TRBD1 (6 bases). CDR1 and CDR2 (germline): MNHEY, SVGAGI. V lost 2 bases and J 4 bases, leaving 9 bases between the germline ends. This CDR3 is built from 14 residues.

The chain has TRBV7-2 and TRBJ2-3; D might be TRBD2 (5 bases). Germline V lookup: CDR1 SGHTA, CDR2 FQGNSA. V was shortened by 0 bases and J by 0 bases, with 10 bases between the two germline ends. There are 16 residues in the CDR3. CDR3 coding DNA: TGTGCCAGCAGCTTAGCCGTGGCTAGCAGCACAGATACGCAGTATTTT. This codes for CASSLAVASSTDTQYF.

This clone was seen a few times. The V gene is TRBV19, the J gene TRBJ1-2, with 9 nucleotides matching TRBD1. Germline lookup yields CDR1 LNHDA and CDR2 SQIVND (reference sequence). The CDR3 consists of 15 residues. V lost 6 bases, J lost 7 bases, and 12 bases stayed unmatched. CDR3 nucleotides: TGTGCCAGTAGATTCGACCGGGACAGGGTGAGTGGCTACACCTTC. It encodes CASRFDRDRVSGYTF.